The rows below give T cell receptor beta chains drawn from one sample of a study of cytomegalovirus exposure and HLA in healthy donors. Repertoires were generated with immunoSEQ multiplex PCR, while TCRdb's copy carries only in-frame clones and drops some. The table includes 100,000 to 120,000 clones, about 13% detected once. The sequenced sample was PBMCs. The receptors originated from a man aged 40-49 years in good health and CMV-seropositive. Both conserved end residues are part of each CDR3. D genes are given only for firm matches. Not every row has a clone size; where given, it reads once, few, many or a size class.

J	size	V	D	DNA	CDR3
TRBJ1-1	.	TRBV28	.	TGTGCCAGCACGCGGCCAGGGGAAGCTTTCTTT	CASTRPGEAFF
TRBJ1-5	few	TRBV7-8	.	TGTGCCAGCAGTCTCATTGAGAATCAGCCCCAGCATTTT	CASSLIENQPQHF
TRBJ1-1	few	TRBV29-1	TRBD1	TGCAGCGCATCTCCGGGACAGGGCATAATGAACACTGAAGCTTTCTTT	CSASPGQGIMNTEAFF
TRBJ2-3	.	TRBV7-9	TRBD2	TGTGCCAGCAGCTTAAGCACGGGGGGGGCCACAGATACGCAGTATTTT	CASSLSTGGATDTQYF
TRBJ2-7	.	TRBV4-3	.	TGCGCCAGCAGCCAAGGTACGGCAGGGTCCTACGAGCAGTACTTC	CASSQGTAGSYEQYF
TRBJ1-2	.	TRBV4-3	TRBD1	TGCGCCAGCAGCCAAGATTGGCTGACAGGGGTAAATGGCTACACCTTC	CASSQDWLTGVNGYTF
TRBJ2-1	few	TRBV6-1	.	TGTGCCAGCACCGCGTGGAGGGGGCCCAATGAGCAGTTCTTC	CASTAWRGPNEQFF
TRBJ1-4	few	TRBV29-1	TRBD1	TGCAGCGTTGAGTTACAGGGGGATGGAAAACTGTTTTTT	CSVELQGDGKLFF
TRBJ2-7	few	TRBV2	.	TGTGCCAGCAGGGCTAGGACCTACGAGCAGTACTTC	CASRARTYEQYF
TRBJ2-1	.	TRBV5-1	TRBD2	TGCGCCAGCAGCGGCACCGGGACTAACAATGAGCAGTTCTTC	CASSGTGTNNEQFF
TRBJ2-6	.	TRBV4-3	.	TGCGCCAGCAGCCTAGGGAGCTCTGGGGCCAACGTCCTGACTTTC	CASSLGSSGANVLTF
TRBJ1-1	few	TRBV7-2	.	TGTGCCAGCAGCTTACAGGGTAACACTGAAGCTTTCTTT	CASSLQGNTEAFF
TRBJ2-5	.	TRBV29-1	.	TGCAGCGTTTCAGCGGGTGCAGAGACCCAGTACTTC	CSVSAGAETQYF
TRBJ1-5	.	TRBV5-8	TRBD1	TGTGCCAGCAGCGTGGGACAGGGAAATCAGCCCCAGCATTTT	CASSVGQGNQPQHF
TRBJ2-1	few	TRBV4-3	TRBD1	TGCGCCAGCAGCCAAGAAACAGGGGGCCCCTACAATGAGCAGTTCTTC	CASSQETGGPYNEQFF
TRBJ2-1	.	TRBV25-1	TRBD2	TGTGCCAGCAGTGAATATCTAGCGGGGGACAATGAGCAGTTCTTC	CASSEYLAGDNEQFF
TRBJ1-5	.	TRBV5-1	.	TGCGCCAGCAGCTTGGAGGCAGGGTATCAGCCCCAGCATTTT	CASSLEAGYQPQHF
TRBJ2-1	.	TRBV5-8	.	TGTGCCAGCAGCCACCCAGACTCCTACAATGAGCAGTTCTTC	CASSHPDSYNEQFF
TRBJ1-2	.	TRBV7-2	.	TGTGCCAGCAGCTCAACCCGGCCGGGGTGGGACTATGGCTACACCTTC	CASSSTRPGWDYGYTF
TRBJ2-2	few	TRBV7-6	TRBD1	TGTGCCAGCAAAACGGGACAGGGGAACACCGGGGAGCTGTTTTTT	CASKTGQGNTGELFF
TRBJ2-7	.	TRBV2	.	TGTGCCAGCAGTGTCCGGGGTCCCCCCTACGAGCAGTACTTC	CASSVRGPPYEQYF
TRBJ2-3	.	TRBV18	TRBD2	TGTGCCAGCTCCCCTAGTCCTAGCGGGAGGCGGACAGATACGCAGTATTTT	CASSPSPSGRRTDTQYF
TRBJ2-1	few	TRBV4-1	TRBD2	TGCGCCAGCAGCCGCGGAGGACTAGCTGCCTCCTACAATGAGCAGTTCTTC	CASSRGGLAASYNEQFF
TRBJ1-1	.	TRBV6-6	.	TGTGCCAGCAGTTACTCGCAGGTGACGTTCTTT	CASSYSQVTFF
TRBJ2-7	.	TRBV4-1	TRBD2	TGCGCCAGCAGCCAAGATTGGCGGGAGCAGGCCTACGAGCAGTACTTC	CASSQDWREQAYEQYF
TRBJ2-7	few	TRBV9	.	TGTGCCAGCAGCGTGGGGCAGATCTCACACGAGCAGTACTTC	CASSVGQISHEQYF
TRBJ2-1	.	TRBV29-1	.	TGCAGCGTTTCCCCGGACAACCAGGGATTCGATGAGCAGTTCTTC	CSVSPDNQGFDEQFF
TRBJ1-5	.	TRBV30	.	TGTGCCTGGAGCCCAAAGGGGCAGGGGAATCAGCCCCAGCATTTT	CAWSPKGQGNQPQHF
TRBJ2-2	.	TRBV4-3	TRBD1	TGCGCCAGCAGCCAATGGGACAGGGGACGTCTTAACACCGGGGAGCTGTTTTTT	CASSQWDRGRLNTGELFF
TRBJ1-1	.	TRBV4-1	.	TGCGCCAGCAGCCAAGTGGAAGGGGAGAACACTGAAGCTTTCTTT	CASSQVEGENTEAFF
TRBJ1-2	few	TRBV28	.	TGTGCCAGCAGCAACAGGGTTGGCTACACCTTC	CASSNRVGYTF
TRBJ2-1	.	TRBV7-2	TRBD1	TGTGCCAGCAGGACCGGGACAGGCCCGAAATCCTACAATGAGCAGTTCTTC	CASRTGTGPKSYNEQFF
TRBJ1-1	few	TRBV9	.	TGTGCCAGCAGCGTTACAGGGAACACTGAAGCTTTCTTT	CASSVTGNTEAFF